One sample yielded the 7 T cell receptor beta chains listed below, sequenced in a study of T cell repertoires in cytomegalovirus infection (dated by TCRdb to about 2019). What these receptors recognize is not known. The sample was run on an Illumina HiSeq 1500. TCRdb's own reprocessing of the public reads used fastp at Q25 and MiXCR and kept productive beta chains. Merged by CDR3 protein, the rows form single entries marked with the most common genes and DNA. Across this sample there are around 58,000 distinct CDR3 sequences, with over 20% seen only once. The biggest ten clones account for more than 65% of the sample. In the paper's terms, the treatment or condition label means: in vitro stimulation with specific CMV peptide epitopes to enrich CMV-specific T cells. Sequenced material: CD8+ T cells from cultured PBMCs, taken from culture after CMV antigen stimulation. These receptors originate from a human donor in good health (CMV status not recorded). Some clones in this sample may be carry-over from other donors' samples.

V is TRBV6-1 and J is TRBJ1-1; D gene unclear. Per germline, CDR1 MNHNS and CDR2 SASEGT. V lost 2 bases and J 10 bases, leaving 8 bases between the germline ends. The CDR3 sequence is 11 residues long. For the CDR3, the DNA is TGTGCCAGCAGTGAACCCGCGGGAGCTTTCTTT. Protein: CASSEPAGAFF.

The V and J genes are TRBV10-3 and TRBJ2-7, with D tentatively TRBD1 (5 bases). Germline CDR1 and CDR2: ENHRY and SYGVKD. V lost 3 bases and J lost 6, with 12 bases in between. The CDR3 is 13 residues long. The DNA for the CDR3 is TGTGCCATCAGTGACGGACACGCTCCCGAGCAGTACTTC. It codes for CAISDGHAPEQYF.

This clonotype has just a few counts. This sequence joins TRBV12-5 and TRBJ2-7; maybe TRBD1 (6 bases). Between the trimmed V and J ends, which lost 5 bases and 3 bases, there was a span of 14 bases. In germline, CDR1 is LGHNT, CDR2 FRNRAP. The CDR3 runs 14 residues. CDR3 amino acids: CASGGPGHLYEQYF. The CDR3 region has the DNA TGTGCTAGTGGTGGACCGGGACACCTCTACGAGCAGTACTTC. Full variable domain (missing parts from reference TRBV12-5 and TRBJ2-7): DARVTQTPRHKVTEMGQEVTMRCQPILGHNTVFWYRQTMMQGLELLAYFRNRAPLDDSGMPKDRFSAEMPDATLATLKIQPSEPRDSAVYFCASGGPGHLYEQYFGPGTRLTVT.

This clonotype has a handful of counts. The chain combines TRBV7-9 with TRBJ2-7, with a possible D match to TRBD2 (5 bases). CDR3 length equals 15 residues. V dropped 1 base and J dropped 5 bases, with 15 bases sitting between them. Germline lookup yields CDR1 SEHNR and CDR2 FQNEAQ (reference sequence). CDR3 bases: TGTGCCAGCAGCTTAGAACGGGGAGTTTGGCACGAGCAGTACTTC. This sequence encodes CASSLERGVWHEQYF. Full variable domain (missing parts from reference TRBV7-9 and TRBJ2-7): DTGVSQNPRHKITKRGQNVTFRCDPISEHNRLYWYRQTLGQGPEFLTYFQNEAQLEKSRLLSDRFSAERPKGSFSTLEIQRTEQGDSAMYLCASSLERGVWHEQYFGPGTRLTVT.

V gene TRBV7-9 combines with J gene TRBJ2-5; D is possibly TRBD2 (7 bases). Germline V gene data show CDR1 as SEHNR and CDR2 as FQNEAQ (reference sequence). The CDR3 consists of 16 residues. The V and J ends lost 5 bases and 6 bases respectively, with 22 bases between them. DNA of the CDR3: TGTGCCAGCAGCCCCTCTGCGCGGGGGCCTGGTAAGACCCAGTACTTC. This translates into CASSPSARGPGKTQYF.

This clonotype occurred a few times. V and J are TRBV19 and TRBJ1-2, with unresolved D. The CDR3 has 12 residues. CDR1 and CDR2 from the germline V gene are LNHDA and SQIVND (reference sequence). Between the trimmed V and J ends, which lost 3 bases and 4 bases, there was a span of 6 bases. As DNA, the CDR3 is TGTGCCAGTAGTATCTACACCTATGGCTACACCTTC. It encodes CASSIYTYGYTF.

This clonotype was detected only a few times. V is TRBV4-1 and J is TRBJ2-7; no definite D call. Germline-derived CDR1 and CDR2 are MGHRA and YSYEKL. V was pared by 0 bases and J by 4 bases, with 13 bases between. The CDR3 spans 15 residues. CDR3 DNA: TGCGCCAGCAGCCAAGAAACGGCCGCGGCATACGAGCAGTACTTC. It yields the protein CASSQETAAAYEQYF.